This TCR beta chain was found in a study of cytomegalovirus exposure and HLA in healthy donors (dated by TCRdb to between 2016 and 2019). As for the study more broadly: According to a later analysis, one platform produced both the 100 to 150 validation repertoires and the roughly 650 repertoires of the first cohort. The aim of the study was to test whether cataloging public T cell receptors could identify signatures of past pathogen exposure. Besides the first cohort of approximately 710 subjects, a separate validation cohort made up of some 110 different subjects was used. To predict cytomegalovirus infection status, the study brought together high-throughput TCR immunosequencing, statistical association of individual TCRs with disease status, and machine learning. Findings and caveats that apply to the study as a whole: A later analysis had no HLA typing for the validation cohort, so co-occurrence there was scored across all 130 or so repertoires. Most TCR sequences were observed very rarely across donors, whereas some public TCRs were present in many individuals. The classifier was reported to diagnose cytomegalovirus status with high specificity and sensitivity in both the original cohort and the validation cohort. Of the cluster scores, around 95% were above 0 in a later analysis, which found that TCRs clustered in the first cohort also tended to co-occur in the approximately 130 validation repertoires. In vitro tests confirmed that a few of the cytomegalovirus-associated TCR beta chains recognize cytomegalovirus antigens. The study listed 150 to 200 TCR beta chains as associated with cytomegalovirus. According to the authors, the approach could potentially be generalized to other disease states and immunological phenotypes.

The donors belonged to the validation cohort of over a hundred subjects, which was separate from the approximately 700-subject first cohort. From its cysteine to its phenylalanine, the CDR3 spans 15 amino acids. Only the CDR3 region is kept as DNA, spanning 45 bases read in frame from base 1. V is trimmed back by 4 bases and J by 4 bases, and the junction contains 6 bases that no gene match accounts for. The germline V gene yields SGHRS for CDR1 and YFSETQ for CDR2. The library was prepared using the immunoSEQ multiplex PCR assay. In the original analysis: To diagnose cytomegalovirus status from the catalog of TCR beta chain sequences, a statistical classification framework was built. TCRdb's version of the immuneACCESS table is confined to in-frame rearrangements and falls short of the full clone set. An unresolved V gene accounts for under half of the shortfall where checked; the remainder is of unknown origin. V and J calls and clone size are given by that table; D and trimming were obtained from the DNA. The sample records 95,000 to 150,000 clones, around nine tenths of which are singletons. About 2% of the sample is taken by the ten largest.

This clone occurred a few times. What this receptor recognizes is not known. No base quality information exists; no much larger clone differs at one position. The clonotype comes from a woman between 18 and 29 years old in good health and CMV-seronegative. In this chain, TRBV5-1 is recombined with TRBJ2-2; 8 central nucleotides agree with TRBD2. Specimen: PBMCs. At the DNA level, the sequence is TGCGCCAGCAGCCGGGAGGGGAGACCCACCGGGGAGCTGTTTTTT. Its translation is CASSREGRPTGELFF. The entire variable domain, with the stretches around the CDR3 drawn from the reference TRBV5-1 and TRBJ2-2 proteins, is KAGVTQTPRYLIKTRGQQVTLSCSPISGHRSVSWYQQTPGQGLQFLFEYFSETQRNKGNFPGRFSGRQFSNSRSEMNVSTLELGDSALYLCASSREGRPTGELFFGEGSRLTVL.